This TCR beta chain is from a study of siplizumab effects on memory and regulatory T cells. Study results and caveats: Under siplizumab, alloreactive sequences traced to unstimulated CD4+ memory cells were significantly reduced.

Note on this clone: The antigen remains unidentified.

Libraries were prepared by immunoSEQ multiplex PCR; TCRdb keeps only in-frame clonotypes and omits some of them. Of about 91,000 clones in the sample, approximately 93% are singletons; the top ten hold 5.5% to 7.5%. This CDR3 region has 15 residues. V shed 4 bases and J 3 bases; nucleotides not matched to a gene: 4. Germline V gene data show CDR1 as MGHDK and CDR2 as SYGVNS. This clonotype originated in a human donor in good health. Sequencing input: CD8+ T cells sorted from blood. The chain recombines TRBV25-1 with TRBJ2-5, with TRBD2 matching over 11 bases. The DNA for the CDR3 is TGTGCCAGCAGTGCCCTAGCGGGGGGTGAAGAGACCCAGTACTTC. This gives the protein CASSALAGGEETQYF.